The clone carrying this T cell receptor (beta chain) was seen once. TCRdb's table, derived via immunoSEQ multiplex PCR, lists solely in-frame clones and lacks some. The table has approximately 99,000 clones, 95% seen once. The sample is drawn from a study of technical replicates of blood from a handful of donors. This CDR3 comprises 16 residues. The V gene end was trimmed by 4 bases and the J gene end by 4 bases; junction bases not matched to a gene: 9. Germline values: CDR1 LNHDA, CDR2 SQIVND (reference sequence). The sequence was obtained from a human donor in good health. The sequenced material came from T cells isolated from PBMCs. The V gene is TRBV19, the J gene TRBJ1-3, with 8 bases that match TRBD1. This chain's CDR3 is CASSTWDRTLGNTIYF. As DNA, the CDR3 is TGTGCCAGTAGTACCTGGGACAGGACCTTAGGAAACACCATATATTTT.